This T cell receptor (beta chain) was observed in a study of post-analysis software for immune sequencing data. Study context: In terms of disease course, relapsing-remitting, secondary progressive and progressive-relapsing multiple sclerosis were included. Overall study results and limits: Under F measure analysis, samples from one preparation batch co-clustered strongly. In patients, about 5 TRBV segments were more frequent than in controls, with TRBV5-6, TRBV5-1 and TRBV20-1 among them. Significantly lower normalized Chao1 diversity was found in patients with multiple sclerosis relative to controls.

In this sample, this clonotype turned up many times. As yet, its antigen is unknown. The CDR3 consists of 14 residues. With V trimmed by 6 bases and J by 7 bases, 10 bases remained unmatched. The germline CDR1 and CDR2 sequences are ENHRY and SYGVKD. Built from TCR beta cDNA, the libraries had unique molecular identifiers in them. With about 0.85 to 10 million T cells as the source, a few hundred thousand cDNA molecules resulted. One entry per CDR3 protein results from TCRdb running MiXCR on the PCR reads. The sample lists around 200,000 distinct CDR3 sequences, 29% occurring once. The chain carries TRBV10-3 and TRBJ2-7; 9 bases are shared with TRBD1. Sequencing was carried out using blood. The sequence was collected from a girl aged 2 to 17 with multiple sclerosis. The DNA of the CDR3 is TGTGCCATCAGAGCCGGGACAGGGATGAATGAGCAGTACTTC. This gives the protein CAIRAGTGMNEQYF.